This T cell receptor (beta chain) originates from a study of T cell repertoires in cytomegalovirus infection. CDR1 is MGHDK, CDR2 SYGVNS, per germline. V dropped 8 bases and J dropped 4 bases, with 11 bases sitting between them. The CDR3 length is 12 residues. This clonotype appeared many times. Its target is unknown. TCRdb processed the reads anew with MiXCR; each CDR3 protein has one entry. There are around 25,000 distinct CDR3 sequences in the sample; under 20% occur only once, and approximately 78% lies in the top ten. The chain employs TRBV25-1 and TRBJ1-1; D not resolved. The clonotype comes from a human donor in good health (CMV status not recorded). Some clones in this sample may be carry-over from other donors' samples. The sample here was CD8+ T cells from cultured PBMCs, taken from culture after CMV antigen stimulation. In DNA form, the CDR3 reads TGTGCCAGCGGACGGATGGCCACTGAAGCTTTCTTT. It is translated as CASGRMATEAFF.